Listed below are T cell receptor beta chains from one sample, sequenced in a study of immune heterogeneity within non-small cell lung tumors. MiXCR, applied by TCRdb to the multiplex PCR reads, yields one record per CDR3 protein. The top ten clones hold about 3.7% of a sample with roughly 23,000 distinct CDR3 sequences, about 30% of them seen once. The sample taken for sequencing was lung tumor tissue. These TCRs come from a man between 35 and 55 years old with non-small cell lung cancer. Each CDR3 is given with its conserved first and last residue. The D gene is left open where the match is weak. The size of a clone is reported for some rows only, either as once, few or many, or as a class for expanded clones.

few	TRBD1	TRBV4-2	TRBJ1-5	CASSQAGQSNQPQHF	TGTGCCAGCAGCCAAGCGGGACAGAGCAATCAGCCCCAGCATTTT
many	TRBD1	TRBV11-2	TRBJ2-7	CASSPGQGDYEQYF	TGTGCCAGCAGCCCCGGACAGGGTGACTACGAGCAGTACTTC
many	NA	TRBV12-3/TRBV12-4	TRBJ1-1	CASSLGAWNTEAFF	TGTGCCAGCAGTTTGGGAGCATGGAACACTGAAGCTTTCTTT
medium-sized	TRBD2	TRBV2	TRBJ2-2	CASSDPSGGNTGELFF	TGTGCCAGCAGTGACCCCAGCGGGGGGAACACCGGGGAGCTGTTTTTT
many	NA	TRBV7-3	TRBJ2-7	CASSPPPSPYEQYF	TGTGCCAGCAGCCCTCCCCCGTCCCCTTACGAGCAGTACTTC
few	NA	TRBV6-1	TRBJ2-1	CASSPGVANEQFF	TGTGCCAGCTCGCCGGGGGTAGCGAATGAGCAGTTCTTC
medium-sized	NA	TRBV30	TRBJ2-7	CAWSRKGTYEQYF	TGTGCCTGGAGTCGTAAAGGCACCTACGAGCAGTACTTC
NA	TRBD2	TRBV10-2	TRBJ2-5	CATGLAGETQYF	TGCGCCACTGGACTAGCGGGCGAGACCCAGTACTTC
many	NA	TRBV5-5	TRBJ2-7	CASRHPESSYEQYF	TGTGCCAGCAGGCATCCCGAGTCCTCCTACGAGCAGTACTTC
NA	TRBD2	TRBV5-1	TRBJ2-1	CASSPMALAGNEQFF	TGCGCCAGCAGTCCCATGGCTCTAGCGGGGAATGAGCAGTTCTTC
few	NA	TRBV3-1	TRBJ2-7	CASSQDTISYEQYF	TGTGCCAGCAGCCAGGATACAATCTCCTACGAGCAGTACTTC
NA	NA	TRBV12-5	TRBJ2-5	CASGQPGRGAETQYF	TGTGCTAGTGGCCAGCCCGGTCGGGGGGCAGAGACCCAGTACTTC
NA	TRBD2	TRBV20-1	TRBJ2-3	CSARERLAVSTDTQYF	TGCAGTGCTAGAGAACGCCTAGCGGTTAGCACAGATACGCAGTATTTT
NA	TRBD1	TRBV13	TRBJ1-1	CASSLYDREGTEAFF	TGTGCCAGCAGCTTATACGACAGGGAAGGGACTGAAGCTTTCTTT
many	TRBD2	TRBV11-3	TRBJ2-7	CASSLGPSGSEQYF	TGTGCCAGCAGCTTAGGACCTAGCGGGAGCGAGCAGTACTTC
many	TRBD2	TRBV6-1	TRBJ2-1	CASTPHGLAGANEQFF	TGTGCCAGCACCCCCCACGGACTAGCGGGAGCTAATGAGCAGTTCTTC
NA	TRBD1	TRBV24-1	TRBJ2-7	CAPQFWDRAHEQYF	TGTGCACCACAGTTCTGGGACAGGGCCCACGAGCAGTACTTC
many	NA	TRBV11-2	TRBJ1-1	CASSLSKALGAFF	TGTGCCAGCAGCTTAAGTAAGGCCCTAGGAGCTTTCTTT
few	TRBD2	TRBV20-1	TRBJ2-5	CSGGGASGSREETQYF	TGCAGTGGAGGAGGGGCTAGCGGGAGTCGGGAGGAGACCCAGTACTTC
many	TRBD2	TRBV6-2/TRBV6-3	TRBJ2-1	CASSLEREILNEQFF	TGTGCCAGCAGTTTAGAGCGGGAGATCCTGAATGAGCAGTTCTTC
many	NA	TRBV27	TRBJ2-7	CASRGLLYEQYF	TGTGCCAGCAGGGGACTTCTATACGAGCAGTACTTC
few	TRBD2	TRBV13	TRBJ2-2	CASSTQGLAGSTGELFF	TGTGCCAGCAGCACCCAAGGACTAGCGGGAAGCACCGGGGAGCTGTTTTTT
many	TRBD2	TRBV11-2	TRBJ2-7	CASSLAPGSGSSYEQYF	TGTGCCAGCAGCTTAGCGCCCGGGAGCGGGAGCTCCTACGAGCAGTACTTC
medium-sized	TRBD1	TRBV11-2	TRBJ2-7	CASSHRLGQKYEQYF	TGTGCCAGCAGCCACCGCTTGGGACAGAAATACGAGCAGTACTTC
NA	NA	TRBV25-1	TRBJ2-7	CASSALGGLEQYF	TGTGCCAGCAGTGCCCTGGGGGGACTCGAGCAGTACTTC
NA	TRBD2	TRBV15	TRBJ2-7	CATSDGSGSHEQYF	TGTGCCACCAGCGACGGGAGCGGGAGCCACGAGCAGTACTTC
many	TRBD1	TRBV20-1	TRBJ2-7	CSATSGTVTYEQYF	TGCAGTGCTACGTCCGGGACAGTGACCTACGAGCAGTACTTC
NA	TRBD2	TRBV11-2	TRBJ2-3	CASSLDSASGTQYF	TGTGCCAGCAGCTTAGACTCGGCTAGCGGGACGCAGTATTTT
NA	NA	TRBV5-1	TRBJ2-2	CASRKGRAVSNTGELFF	TGCGCCAGCAGAAAGGGACGGGCAGTATCGAACACCGGGGAGCTGTTTTTT
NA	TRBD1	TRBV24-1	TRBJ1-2	CAASDRGQGLGYTF	TGTGCCGCCAGTGATCGGGGACAGGGCTTGGGCTACACCTTC
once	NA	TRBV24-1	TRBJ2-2	CVTASGIETGELFF	TGTGTCACCGCTTCCGGGATCGAAACCGGGGAGCTGTTTTTT
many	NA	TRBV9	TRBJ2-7	CASSGGRGYEQYF	TGTGCCAGCAGCGGGGGGCGAGGCTACGAGCAGTACTTC
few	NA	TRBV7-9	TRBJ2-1	CASSLNRRGYNEQFF	TGTGCCAGCAGCCTAAACCGTAGGGGATACAATGAGCAGTTCTTC
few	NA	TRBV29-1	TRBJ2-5	CSVRAIETQYF	TGCAGCGTCCGGGCTATAGAGACCCAGTACTTC
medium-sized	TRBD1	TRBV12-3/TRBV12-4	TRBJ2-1	CASSLGQGAYNEQFF	TGTGCCAGCAGTTTGGGACAGGGAGCCTACAATGAGCAGTTCTTC
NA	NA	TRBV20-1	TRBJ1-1	CSAIGWGSNTEAFF	TGCAGTGCTATTGGGTGGGGCTCGAACACTGAAGCTTTCTTT
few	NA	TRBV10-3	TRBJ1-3	CAISGAQGGRNTIYF	TGTGCCATCAGTGGTGCACAGGGAGGTAGAAACACCATATATTTT
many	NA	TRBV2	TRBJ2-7	CASSQVDEQYF	TGTGCCAGTTCCCAGGTGGACGAGCAGTACTTC
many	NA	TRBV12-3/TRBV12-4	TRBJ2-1	CASSDSGNEQFF	TGTGCCAGCAGCGACAGCGGCAATGAGCAGTTCTTC
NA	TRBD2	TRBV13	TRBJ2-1	CATDGGLAGVNEQFF	TGTGCCACCGATGGAGGGCTAGCGGGTGTCAATGAGCAGTTCTTC
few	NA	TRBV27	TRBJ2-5	CASSGTLNQETQYF	TGTGCCAGCAGCGGGACCCTGAACCAAGAGACCCAGTACTTC
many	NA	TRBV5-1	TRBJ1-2	CASSPVGGVGYTF	TGCGCCAGCAGCCCGGTAGGTGGGGTTGGCTACACCTTC
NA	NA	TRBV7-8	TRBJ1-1	CASSSASGLGSAFF	TGTGCCAGCAGCTCGGCCTCGGGTCTCGGTTCAGCTTTCTTT
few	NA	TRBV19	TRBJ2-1	CASSISAYEQFF	TGTGCCAGTAGTATCAGCGCATATGAGCAGTTCTTC
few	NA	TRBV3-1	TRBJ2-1	CASSQEPIAAHNEQFF	TGTGCCAGCAGCCAAGAACCTATAGCGGCACACAATGAGCAGTTCTTC
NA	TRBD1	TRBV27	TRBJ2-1	CASSFNRGQGEQFF	TGTGCCAGCAGTTTTAACAGGGGGCAGGGTGAGCAGTTCTTC
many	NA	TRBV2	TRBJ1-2	CATRYSRGGNYGYTF	TGTGCCACCCGTTATAGTAGGGGGGGAAACTATGGCTACACCTTC
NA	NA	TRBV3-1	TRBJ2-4	CASSQGHPAKNIQYF	TGTGCCAGCAGCCAAGGACACCCAGCCAAAAACATTCAGTACTTC
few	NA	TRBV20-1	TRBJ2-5	CSARFPGSGETQYF	TGCAGTGCTAGGTTCCCAGGTAGCGGTGAGACCCAGTACTTC